This TCR beta chain was identified in a study of T-cell reconstitution after alpha-beta-depleted transplantation in children. Study observations and caveats: Several hundred expanded graft clones reportedly gave rise to the alpha-beta T cells present about two months after transplant. Some patients' high day-60 TCRbeta diversity was traced to surviving recipient T cells and thymic progenitors. One year post-transplant, T-cell counts and diversity were largely derived from T cells produced anew.

The V segment lost 7 bases and the J segment 3 bases; nucleotides outside the gene matches: 9. The germline gives CDR1 SGHAT, CDR2 FQNNGV. The CDR3 extends over 15 amino acids. The authors prepared the TCRbeta library with unique molecular identifiers. TCRdb used MiXCR to reprocess the PCR reads, holding one entry per CDR3 protein. The sample holds about 870,000 distinct CDR3 sequences, around 17% seen once. About this clonotype itself: Its specificity is unknown.

This chain links TRBV11-2 with TRBJ2-1; the match to TRBD2 covers 7 bases. Source: PBMCs, mostly from graft donor cells, taken 360 days after TCRalphabeta/CD19-depleted stem cell transplant. This TCR came from a male patient between 5 and 17 years old who had a stem cell transplant for acute lymphoblastic leukemia, so the T cells may come from the graft donor. CDR3 in amino acids: CASTPFRGVYNEQFF. In DNA, the CDR3 is TGTGCCAGCACCCCGTTCCGGGGGGTCTACAATGAGCAGTTCTTC.